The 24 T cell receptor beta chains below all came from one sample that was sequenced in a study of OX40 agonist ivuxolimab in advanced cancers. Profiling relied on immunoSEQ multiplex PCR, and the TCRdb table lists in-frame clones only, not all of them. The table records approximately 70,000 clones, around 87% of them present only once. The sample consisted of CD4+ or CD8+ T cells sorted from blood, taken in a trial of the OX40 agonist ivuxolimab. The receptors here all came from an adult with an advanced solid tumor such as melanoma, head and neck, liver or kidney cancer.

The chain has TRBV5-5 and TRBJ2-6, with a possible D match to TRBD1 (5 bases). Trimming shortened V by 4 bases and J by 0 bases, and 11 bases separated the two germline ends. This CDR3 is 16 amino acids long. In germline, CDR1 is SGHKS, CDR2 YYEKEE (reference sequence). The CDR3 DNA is TGTGCCAGCAGCCCTGAAGGGGCCTCTGGGGCCAACGTCCTGACTTTC. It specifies CASSPEGASGANVLTF.

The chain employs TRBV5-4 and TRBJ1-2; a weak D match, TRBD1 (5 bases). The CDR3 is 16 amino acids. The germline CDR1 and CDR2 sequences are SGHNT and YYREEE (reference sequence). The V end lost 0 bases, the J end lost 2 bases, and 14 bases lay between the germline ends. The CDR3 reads CASSLGQGDFNYGYTF. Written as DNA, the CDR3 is TGTGCCAGCAGCTTGGGGCAGGGTGATTTCAACTATGGCTACACCTTC.

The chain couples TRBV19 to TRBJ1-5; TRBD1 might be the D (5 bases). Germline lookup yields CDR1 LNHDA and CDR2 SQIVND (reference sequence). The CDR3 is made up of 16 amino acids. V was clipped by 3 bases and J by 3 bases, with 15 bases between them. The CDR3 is CASSITGGGTNQPQHF. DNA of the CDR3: TGTGCCAGTAGTATCACAGGCGGGGGGACCAATCAGCCCCAGCATTTT.

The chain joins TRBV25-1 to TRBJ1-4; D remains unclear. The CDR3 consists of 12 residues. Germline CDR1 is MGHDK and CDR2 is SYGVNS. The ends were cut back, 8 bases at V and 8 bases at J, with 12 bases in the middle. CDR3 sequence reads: CASLGPGEKLFF. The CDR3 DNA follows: TGTGCCAGCCTCGGTCCCGGGGAAAAACTGTTTTTT.

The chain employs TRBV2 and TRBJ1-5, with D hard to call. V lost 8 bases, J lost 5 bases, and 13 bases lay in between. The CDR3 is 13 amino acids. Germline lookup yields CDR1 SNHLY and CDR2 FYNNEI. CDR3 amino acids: CASALGRDQPQHF. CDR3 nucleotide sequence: TGTGCCAGCGCCTTGGGCCGAGATCAGCCCCAGCATTTT.

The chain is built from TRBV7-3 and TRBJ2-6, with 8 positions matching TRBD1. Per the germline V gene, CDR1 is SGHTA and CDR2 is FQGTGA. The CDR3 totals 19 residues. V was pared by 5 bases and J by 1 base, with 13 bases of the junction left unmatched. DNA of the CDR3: TGTGCCAGCAGCGACCCGACAGGGGAAGGCTTATCTGGGGCCAACGTCCTGACTTTC. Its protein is CASSDPTGEGLSGANVLTF. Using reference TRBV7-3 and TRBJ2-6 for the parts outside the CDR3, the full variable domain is GAGVSQTPSNKVTEKGKYVELRCDPISGHTALYWYRQSLGQGPEFLIYFQGTGAADDSGLPNDRFFAVRPEGSVSTLKIQRTERGDSAVYLCASSDPTGEGLSGANVLTFGAGSRLTVL.

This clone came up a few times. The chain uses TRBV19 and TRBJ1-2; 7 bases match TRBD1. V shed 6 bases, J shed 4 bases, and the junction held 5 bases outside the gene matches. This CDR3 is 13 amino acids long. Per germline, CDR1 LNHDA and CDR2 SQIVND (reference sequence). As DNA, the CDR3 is TGTGCCAGTAGGGAGGGGGCGAGCTATGGCTACACCTTC. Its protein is CASREGASYGYTF. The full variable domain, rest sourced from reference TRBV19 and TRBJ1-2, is DGGITQSPKYLFRKEGQNVTLSCEQNLNHDAMYWYRQDPGQGLRLIYYSQIVNDFQKGDIAEGYSVSREKKESFPLTVTSAQKNPTAFYLCASREGASYGYTFGSGTRLTVV.

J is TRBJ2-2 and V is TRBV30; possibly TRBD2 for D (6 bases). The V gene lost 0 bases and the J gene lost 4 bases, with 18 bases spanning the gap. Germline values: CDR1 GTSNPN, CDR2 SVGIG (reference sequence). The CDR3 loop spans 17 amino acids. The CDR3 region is CAWSVLGSGAGTGELFF. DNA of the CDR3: TGTGCCTGGAGTGTACTGGGTAGCGGCGCGGGCACCGGGGAGCTGTTTTTT.

The CDR3 here is CASSPLPGGPANTGELFF. CDR3 DNA: TGTGCCAGCAGTCCGCTACCAGGAGGGCCGGCGAACACCGGGGAGCTGTTTTTT. The gene calls are TRBV27 and TRBJ2-2, with D tentatively TRBD2 (6 bases). The CDR3 runs to 18 residues. Looked up from germline, CDR1 is MNHEY and CDR2 is SMNVEV (reference sequence). The V end was cut by 5 bases, the J end by 0 bases, with 19 bases between.

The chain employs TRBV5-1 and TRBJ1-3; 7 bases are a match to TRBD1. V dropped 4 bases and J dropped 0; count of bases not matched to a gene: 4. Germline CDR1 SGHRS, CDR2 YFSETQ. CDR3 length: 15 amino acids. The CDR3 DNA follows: TGCGCCAGCAGCCTTGACAGGGACTCTGGAAACACCATATATTTT. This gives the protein CASSLDRDSGNTIYF.

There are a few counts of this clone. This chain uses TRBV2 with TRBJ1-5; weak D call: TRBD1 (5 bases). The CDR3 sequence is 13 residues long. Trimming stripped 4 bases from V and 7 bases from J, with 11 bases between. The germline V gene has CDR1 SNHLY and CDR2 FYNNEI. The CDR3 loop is CASSGEGVQPQHF. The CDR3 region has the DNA TGTGCCAGCAGTGGTGAAGGGGTGCAGCCCCAGCATTTT.

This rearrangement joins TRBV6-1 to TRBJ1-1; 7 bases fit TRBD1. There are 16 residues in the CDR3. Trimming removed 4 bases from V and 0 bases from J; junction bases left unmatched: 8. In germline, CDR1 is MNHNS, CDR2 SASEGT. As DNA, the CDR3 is TGTGCCAGCAGTGGACCTGGGACAGCAATGAACACTGAAGCTTTCTTT. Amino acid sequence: CASSGPGTAMNTEAFF.

The CDR3 bases are TGTGCCAGCAGCGGCGGACAGAACTATGGCTACACCTTC. Encoded protein: CASSGGQNYGYTF. The V and J genes are TRBV14 and TRBJ1-2; tentative D call: TRBD1 (6 bases). V was trimmed by 5 bases and J by 2 bases, leaving 9 bases between them. Germline loops: CDR1 SGHDN, CDR2 FVKESK. This CDR3 is 13 amino acids long.

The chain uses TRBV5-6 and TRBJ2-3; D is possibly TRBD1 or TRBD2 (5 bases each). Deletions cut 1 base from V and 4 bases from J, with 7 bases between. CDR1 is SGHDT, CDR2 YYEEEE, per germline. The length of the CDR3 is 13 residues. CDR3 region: CASSLRGPDTQYF. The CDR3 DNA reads TGTGCCAGCAGCTTGCGGGGCCCAGATACGCAGTATTTT.

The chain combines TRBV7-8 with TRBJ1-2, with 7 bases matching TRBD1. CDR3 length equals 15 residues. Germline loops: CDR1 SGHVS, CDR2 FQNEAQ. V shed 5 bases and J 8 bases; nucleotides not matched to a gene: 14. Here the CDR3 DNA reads TGTGCCAGCAGCGTGAGCCTGACAGGGTATCAAGGCTACACCTTC. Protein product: CASSVSLTGYQGYTF.

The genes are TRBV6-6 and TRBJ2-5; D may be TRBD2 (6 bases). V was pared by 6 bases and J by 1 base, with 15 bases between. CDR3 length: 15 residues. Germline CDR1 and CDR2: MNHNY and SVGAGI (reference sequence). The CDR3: CASSIRGRGQETQYF. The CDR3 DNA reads TGTGCCAGCAGCATCCGGGGGAGAGGCCAAGAGACCCAGTACTTC.

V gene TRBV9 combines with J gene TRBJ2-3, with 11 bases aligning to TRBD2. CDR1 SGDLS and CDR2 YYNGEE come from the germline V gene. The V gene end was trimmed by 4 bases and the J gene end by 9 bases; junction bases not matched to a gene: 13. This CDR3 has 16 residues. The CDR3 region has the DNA TGTGCCAGCAGCCCAAGACCCGGGACTAGCGGTGGGACGCAGTATTTT. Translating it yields CASSPRPGTSGGTQYF.

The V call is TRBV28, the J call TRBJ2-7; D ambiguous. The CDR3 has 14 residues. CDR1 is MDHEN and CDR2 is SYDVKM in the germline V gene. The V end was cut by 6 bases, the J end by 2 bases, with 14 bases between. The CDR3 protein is CASRAPSLAYEQYF. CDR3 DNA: TGTGCCAGCAGGGCCCCATCTCTCGCCTACGAGCAGTACTTC.

The CDR3 DNA reads TGTGCCAGCAGAACCGGGACCGCGAACACCGGGGAGCTGTTTTTT. This gives the protein CASRTGTANTGELFF. The rearrangement uses TRBV2 and TRBJ2-2; D possibly matches TRBD1 or TRBD2 (5 bases each). There are 15 residues in the CDR3. Germline CDR1 SNHLY, CDR2 FYNNEI. Trimming took 6 bases from V and 0 from J, leaving 11 bases between them.

CDR3 residues: CASRRDWTSGSTGELFF. The CDR3 DNA is TGTGCCAGTAGGAGAGATTGGACTAGCGGGAGCACCGGGGAGCTGTTTTTT. The chain carries TRBV19 and TRBJ2-2; 13 nucleotides line up with TRBD2. This CDR3 has 17 amino acids. Germline V lookup: CDR1 LNHDA, CDR2 SQIVND (reference sequence). J gave up 4 bases and V 6 bases, and 8 bases lay outside the gene matches.

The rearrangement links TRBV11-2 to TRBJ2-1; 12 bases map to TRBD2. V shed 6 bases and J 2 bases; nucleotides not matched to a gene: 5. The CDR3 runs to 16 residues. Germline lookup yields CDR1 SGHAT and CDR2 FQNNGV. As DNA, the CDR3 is TGTGCCAGCAGGAATCCTAGCGGGGGGGCCTACAATGAGCAGTTCTTC. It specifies CASRNPSGGAYNEQFF. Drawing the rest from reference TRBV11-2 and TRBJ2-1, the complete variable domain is EAGVAQSPRYKIIEKRQSVAFWCNPISGHATLYWYQQILGQGPKLLIQFQNNGVVDDSQLPKDRFSAERLKGVDSTLKIQPAKLEDSAVYLCASRNPSGGAYNEQFFGPGTRLTVL.

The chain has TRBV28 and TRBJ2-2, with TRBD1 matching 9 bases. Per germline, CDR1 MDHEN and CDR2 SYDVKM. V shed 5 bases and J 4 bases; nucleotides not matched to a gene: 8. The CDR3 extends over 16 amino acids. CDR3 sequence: CASSPGTGLFTGELFF. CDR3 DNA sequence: TGTGCCAGCAGTCCGGGGACAGGGTTGTTCACCGGGGAGCTGTTTTTT.

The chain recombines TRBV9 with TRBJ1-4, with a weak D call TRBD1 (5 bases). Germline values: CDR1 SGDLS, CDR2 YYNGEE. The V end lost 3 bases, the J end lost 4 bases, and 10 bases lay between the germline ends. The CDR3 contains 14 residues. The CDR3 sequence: CASSGGTINEKLFF. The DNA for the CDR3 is TGTGCCAGCAGCGGGGGGACCATTAATGAAAAACTGTTTTTT.

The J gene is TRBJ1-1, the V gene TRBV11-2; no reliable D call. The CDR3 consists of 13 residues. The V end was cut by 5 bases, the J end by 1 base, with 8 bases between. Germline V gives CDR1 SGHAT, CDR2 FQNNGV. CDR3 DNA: TGTGCCAGCAGCCCCGCGTGGAACACTGAAGCTTTCTTT. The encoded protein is CASSPAWNTEAFF.